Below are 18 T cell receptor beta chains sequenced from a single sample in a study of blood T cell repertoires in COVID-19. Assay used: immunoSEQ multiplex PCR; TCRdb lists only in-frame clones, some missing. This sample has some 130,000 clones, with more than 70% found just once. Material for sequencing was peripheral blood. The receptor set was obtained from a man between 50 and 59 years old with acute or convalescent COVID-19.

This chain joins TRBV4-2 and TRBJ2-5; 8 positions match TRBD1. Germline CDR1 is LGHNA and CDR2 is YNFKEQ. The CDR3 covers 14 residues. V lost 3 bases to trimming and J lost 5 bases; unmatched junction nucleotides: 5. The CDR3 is CASSHGQGGETQYF. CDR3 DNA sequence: TGTGCCAGCAGCCACGGACAGGGAGGCGAGACCCAGTACTTC.

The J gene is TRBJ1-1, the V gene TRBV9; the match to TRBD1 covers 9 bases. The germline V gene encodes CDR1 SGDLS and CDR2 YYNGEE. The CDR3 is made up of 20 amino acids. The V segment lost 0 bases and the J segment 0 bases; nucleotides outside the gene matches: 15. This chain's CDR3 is CASSVDGMSGTGRMNTEAFF. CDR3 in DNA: TGTGCCAGCAGCGTAGATGGGATGAGCGGGACAGGGAGAATGAACACTGAAGCTTTCTTT.

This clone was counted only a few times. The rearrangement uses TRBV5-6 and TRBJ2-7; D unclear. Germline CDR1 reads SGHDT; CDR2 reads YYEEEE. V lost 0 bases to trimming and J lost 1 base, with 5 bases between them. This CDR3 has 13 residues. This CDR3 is CASSLELSYEQYF. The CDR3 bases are TGTGCCAGCAGCTTGGAGCTATCCTACGAGCAGTACTTC.

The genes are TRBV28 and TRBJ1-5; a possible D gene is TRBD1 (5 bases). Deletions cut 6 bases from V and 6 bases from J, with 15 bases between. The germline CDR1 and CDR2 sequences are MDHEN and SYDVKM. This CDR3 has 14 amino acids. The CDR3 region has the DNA TGTGCCAGCAGCCCCACCAGGGTCCTTCAGCCCCAGCATTTT. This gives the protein CASSPTRVLQPQHF.

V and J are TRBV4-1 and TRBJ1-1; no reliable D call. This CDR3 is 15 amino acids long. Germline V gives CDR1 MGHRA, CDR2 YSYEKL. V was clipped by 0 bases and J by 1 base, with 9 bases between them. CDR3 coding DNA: TGCGCCAGCAGCCAAGAAATCTATAGGAACACTGAAGCTTTCTTT. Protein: CASSQEIYRNTEAFF.

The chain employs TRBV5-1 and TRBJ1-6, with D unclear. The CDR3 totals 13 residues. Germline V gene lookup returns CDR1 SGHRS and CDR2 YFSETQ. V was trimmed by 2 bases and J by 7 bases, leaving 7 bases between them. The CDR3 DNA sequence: TGCGCCAGCAGCTTAACAGAAAATTCACCCCTCCACTTT. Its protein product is CASSLTENSPLHF.

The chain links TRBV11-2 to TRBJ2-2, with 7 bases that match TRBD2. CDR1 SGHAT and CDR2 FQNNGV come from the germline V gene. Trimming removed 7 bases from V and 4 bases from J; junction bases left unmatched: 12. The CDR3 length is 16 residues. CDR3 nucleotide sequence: TGTGCCAGCACCTCTTGGACTAGGAGAAGCACCGGGGAGCTGTTTTTT. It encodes CASTSWTRRSTGELFF.

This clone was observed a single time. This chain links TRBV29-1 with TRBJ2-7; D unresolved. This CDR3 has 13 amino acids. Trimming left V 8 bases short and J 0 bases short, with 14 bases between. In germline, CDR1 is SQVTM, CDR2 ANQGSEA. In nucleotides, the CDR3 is TGCAGCTTCCTCCGAGGCAACTCCTACGAGCAGTACTTC. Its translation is CSFLRGNSYEQYF.

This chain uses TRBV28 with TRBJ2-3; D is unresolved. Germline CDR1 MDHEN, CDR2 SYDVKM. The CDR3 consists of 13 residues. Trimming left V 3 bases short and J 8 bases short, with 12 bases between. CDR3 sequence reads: CASSFLHGLTQYF. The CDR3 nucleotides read TGTGCCAGCAGTTTCCTCCATGGCCTTACGCAGTATTTT.

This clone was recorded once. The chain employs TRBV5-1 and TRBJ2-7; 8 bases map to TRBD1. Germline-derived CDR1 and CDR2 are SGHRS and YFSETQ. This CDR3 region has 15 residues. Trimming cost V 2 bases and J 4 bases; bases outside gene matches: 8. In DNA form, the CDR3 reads TGCGCCAGCAGCTTCGGGACAGGCCAAGGATACGAGCAGTACTTC. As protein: CASSFGTGQGYEQYF.

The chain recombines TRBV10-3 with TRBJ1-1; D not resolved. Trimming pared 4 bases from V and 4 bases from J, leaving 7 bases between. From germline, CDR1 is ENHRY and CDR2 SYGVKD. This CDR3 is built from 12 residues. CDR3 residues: CAISGYGTEAFF. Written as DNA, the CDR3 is TGTGCCATCAGTGGGTACGGCACTGAAGCTTTCTTT.

CDR3 region: CASSVGQGRNTEAFF. CDR3 DNA sequence: TGTGCCAGCAGCGTAGGCCAGGGTAGGAACACTGAAGCTTTCTTT. The chain couples TRBV9 to TRBJ1-1, with D perhaps matching TRBD1 (5 bases). The CDR3 spans 15 residues. Trimming took 0 bases from V and 1 from J, leaving 10 bases between them. From germline, CDR1 is SGDLS and CDR2 YYNGEE.

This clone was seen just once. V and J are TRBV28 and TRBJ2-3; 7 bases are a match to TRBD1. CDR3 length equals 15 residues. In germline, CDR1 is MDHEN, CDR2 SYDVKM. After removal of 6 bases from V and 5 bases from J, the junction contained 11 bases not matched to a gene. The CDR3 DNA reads TGTGCCAGCAGCCATCCAAGACAGGGTCAAGATACGCAGTATTTT. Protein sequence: CASSHPRQGQDTQYF. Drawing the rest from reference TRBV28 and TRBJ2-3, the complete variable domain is DVKVTQSSRYLVKRTGEKVFLECVQDMDHENMFWYRQDPGLGLRLIYFSYDVKMKEKGDIPEGYSVSREKKERFSLILESASTNQTSMYLCASSHPRQGQDTQYFGPGTRLTVL.

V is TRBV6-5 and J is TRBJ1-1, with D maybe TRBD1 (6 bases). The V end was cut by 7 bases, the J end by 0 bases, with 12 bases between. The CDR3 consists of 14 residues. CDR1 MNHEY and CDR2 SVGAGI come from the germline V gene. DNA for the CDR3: TGTGCCAGCATCAAAGACAGGTTGAACACTGAAGCTTTCTTT. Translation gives CASIKDRLNTEAFF.

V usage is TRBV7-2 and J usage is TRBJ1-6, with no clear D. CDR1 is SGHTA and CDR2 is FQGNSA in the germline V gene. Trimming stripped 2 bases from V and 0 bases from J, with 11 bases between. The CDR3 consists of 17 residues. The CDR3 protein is CASSLLFPSSYNSPLHF. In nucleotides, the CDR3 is TGTGCCAGCAGCTTATTATTCCCTAGCTCCTATAATTCACCCCTCCACTTT.

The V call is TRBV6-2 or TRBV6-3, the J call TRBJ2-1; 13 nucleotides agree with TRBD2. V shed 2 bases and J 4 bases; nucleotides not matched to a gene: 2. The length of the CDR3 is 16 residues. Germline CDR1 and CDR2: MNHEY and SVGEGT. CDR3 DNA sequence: TGTGCCAGCAGTTACGCGGGACTAGCGGGGTACAATGAGCAGTTCTTC. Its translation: CASSYAGLAGYNEQFF.

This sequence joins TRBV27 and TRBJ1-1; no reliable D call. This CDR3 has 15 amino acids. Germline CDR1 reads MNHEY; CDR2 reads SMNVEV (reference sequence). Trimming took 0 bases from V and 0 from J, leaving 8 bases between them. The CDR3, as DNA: TGTGCCAGCAGTTTATCGAGGGCATTGAACACTGAAGCTTTCTTT. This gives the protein CASSLSRALNTEAFF.

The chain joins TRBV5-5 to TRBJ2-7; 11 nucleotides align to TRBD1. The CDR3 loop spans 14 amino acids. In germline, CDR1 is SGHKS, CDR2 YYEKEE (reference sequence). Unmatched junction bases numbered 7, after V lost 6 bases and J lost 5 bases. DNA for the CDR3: TGTGCCAGCACCCGGACAGGGGGCGGGCACGAGCAGTACTTC. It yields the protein CASTRTGGGHEQYF.